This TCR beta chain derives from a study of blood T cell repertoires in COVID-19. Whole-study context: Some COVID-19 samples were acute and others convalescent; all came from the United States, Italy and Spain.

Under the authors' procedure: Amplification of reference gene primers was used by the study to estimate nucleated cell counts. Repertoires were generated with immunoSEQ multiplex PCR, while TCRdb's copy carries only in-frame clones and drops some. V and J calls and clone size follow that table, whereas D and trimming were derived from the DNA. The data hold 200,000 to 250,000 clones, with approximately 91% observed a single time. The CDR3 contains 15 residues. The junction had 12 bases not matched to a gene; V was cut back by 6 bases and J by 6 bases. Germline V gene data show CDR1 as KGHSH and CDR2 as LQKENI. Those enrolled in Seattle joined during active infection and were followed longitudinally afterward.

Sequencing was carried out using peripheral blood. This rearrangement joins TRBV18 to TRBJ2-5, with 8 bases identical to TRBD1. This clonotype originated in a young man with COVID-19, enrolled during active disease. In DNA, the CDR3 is TGTGCCAGCTCGCTAGGGACAGGTCGTGCAAAGACCCAGTACTTC. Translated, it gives CASSLGTGRAKTQYF.